This T cell receptor (beta chain) was sequenced for a study of T-cell memory formation after mild COVID-19. About the research overall: TCR clusters were mostly donor specific. Study findings and constraints: Some SARS-CoV-2-responding clones were already detected in memory before infection.

The table lists this clonotype with a few counts. Its specificity is not known. TCRdb ran MiXCR on the 5' RACE reads and lists one entry per CDR3 protein. This table has 210,000 or so distinct CDR3 sequences, around 18% appearing once. The source is an adult woman who had mild COVID-19 (a few samples of this study predate the infection). Cell type and time point are not known. The sample was PBMCs or a T cell subset sorted from them (not recorded which).

In nucleotides, the CDR3 is TGTGCCATCAGTGAGTCATGGCGGGAGGGAGACGAGCAGTACTTC. Translated: CAISESWREGDEQYF. The chain uses TRBV10-3 and TRBJ2-7, with 9 nucleotides matching TRBD2. The V segment lost 0 bases and the J segment 5 bases; nucleotides outside the gene matches: 5. The germline V gene encodes CDR1 ENHRY and CDR2 SYGVKD. The CDR3 is made up of 15 amino acids.